This T cell receptor beta chain emerged from a study of OX40 agonist ivuxolimab in advanced cancers. Study-level information: Dose-escalation cases comprised hepatocellular carcinoma, melanoma, renal cell or head and neck cancer. Prior checkpoint blockade (anti-PD-1, anti-PD-L1 or anti-CTLA-4) was permitted; around 40% had it.

Germline loops: CDR1 GTSNPN, CDR2 SVGIG (reference sequence). The V gene lost 4 bases and the J gene lost 10 bases, with 19 bases spanning the gap. The CDR3 runs 14 residues. To note about this clone: What it binds is unknown.

The data were produced by immunoSEQ multiplex PCR, yet TCRdb's version contains in-frame clones alone and is incomplete. The repertoire has about 83,000 clones, about 86% of them found once; the top ten carry approximately 1.9%. Whole-study findings and limits: Researchers report that CD8+ T cells had, on average, more expanded clones than CD4+.

The sequencing used CD4+ or CD8+ T cells sorted from blood, collected in a trial of the OX40 agonist ivuxolimab. The clonotype comes from an adult with an advanced solid tumor such as melanoma, head and neck, liver or kidney cancer. The chain joins TRBV30 to TRBJ1-4, with D possibly matching TRBD1 (5 bases). The CDR3 nucleotides read TGTGCCTGGATCCGACCGGGCCCAAGGGGAAAACTGTTTTTT. This encodes CAWIRPGPRGKLFF.